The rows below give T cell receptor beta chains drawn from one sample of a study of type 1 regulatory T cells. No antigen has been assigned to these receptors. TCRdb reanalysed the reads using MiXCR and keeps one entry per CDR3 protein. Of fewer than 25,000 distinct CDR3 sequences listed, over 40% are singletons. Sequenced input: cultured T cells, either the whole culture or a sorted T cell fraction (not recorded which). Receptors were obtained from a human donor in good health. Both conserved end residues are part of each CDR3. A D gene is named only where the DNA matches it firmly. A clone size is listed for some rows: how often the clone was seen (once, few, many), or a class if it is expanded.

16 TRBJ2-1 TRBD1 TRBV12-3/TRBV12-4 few TGTGCCAGCAGTTTAGCCGGGGCAGGGGGTCGCAATGAGCAGTTCTTC CASSLAGAGGRNEQFF
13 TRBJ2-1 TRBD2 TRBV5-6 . TGTGCCAGCAGCCCGGGGGGCTACAATGAGCAGTTCTTC CASSPGGYNEQFF
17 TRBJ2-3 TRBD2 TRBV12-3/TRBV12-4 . TGTGCCAGCAGTTTGGGGACTAGCGGGGGTCTGGCAGATACGCAGTATTTT CASSLGTSGGLADTQYF
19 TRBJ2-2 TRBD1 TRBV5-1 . TGCGCCAGCAGCGGGCCGGGACAGGGGGCCGTGAAGGACACCGGGGAGCTGTTTTTT CASSGPGQGAVKDTGELFF
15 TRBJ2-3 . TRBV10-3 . TGTGCCTCCAAGGTAGAACGGCGGGCCACAGATACGCAGTATTTT CASKVERRATDTQYF
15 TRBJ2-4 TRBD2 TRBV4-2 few TGTGCCAGCAGCCCCGGGGGGTACGACAAAAACATTCAGTACTTC CASSPGGYDKNIQYF
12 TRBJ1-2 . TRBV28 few TGTGTGACTGCGCTCCCCGTAAGTGGCTACACCTTC CVTALPVSGYTF
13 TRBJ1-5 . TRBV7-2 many TGTGCCAGCAGCAACCGACAGGACTCGCCCCAGCATTTT CASSNRQDSPQHF
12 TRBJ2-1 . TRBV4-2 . TGTGCCAGCAGCCAAGCCATCACTGAGCAGTTCTTC CASSQAITEQFF
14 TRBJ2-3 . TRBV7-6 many TGTGCCAGCAGCTTAACCCCCCTCCGGGGGACGCAGTATTTT CASSLTPLRGTQYF
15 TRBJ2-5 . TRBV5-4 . TGTGCCAGCAGCTTGGGGGTGCAGGGCCAAGAGACCCAGTACTTC CASSLGVQGQETQYF
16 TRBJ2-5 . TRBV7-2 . TGTGCCAGCAGCTTCGGCTATACTGATGGAGGCAAGACCCAGTACTTC CASSFGYTDGGKTQYF
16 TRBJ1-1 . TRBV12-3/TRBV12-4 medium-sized TGTGCCAGCAGCCTCGGGCTCGGGACCCCGAACACTGAAGCTTTCTTT CASSLGLGTPNTEAFF
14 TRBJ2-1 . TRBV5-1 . TGCGCCAGCAGCTTGTCGGCGTCTCGCAATGAGCAGTTCTTC CASSLSASRNEQFF
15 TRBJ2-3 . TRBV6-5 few TGTGCCAGCAGTTTGGGGGGCCGGGGCACAGATACGCAGTATTTT CASSLGGRGTDTQYF
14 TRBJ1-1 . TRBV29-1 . TGCAGCGTTGAAGGTGGAGTAGGGAACACTGAAGCTTTCTTT CSVEGGVGNTEAFF
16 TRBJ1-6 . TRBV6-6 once TGTGCCAGCAGTTACTCTGGGTACTCCTATAATTCACCCCTCCACTTT CASSYSGYSYNSPLHF
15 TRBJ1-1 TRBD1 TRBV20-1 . TGCAGTGCTAGGCCGGCGCAGGGGGCGGACACTGAAGCTTTCTTT CSARPAQGADTEAFF
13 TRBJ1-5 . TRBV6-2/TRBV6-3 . TGTGCCAGCAAGTTCGATAGCAATCAGCCCCAGCATTTT CASKFDSNQPQHF
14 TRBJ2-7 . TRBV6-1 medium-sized TGTGCCAGCACGAGTCAATTAGGCCCCTACGAGCAGTACTTC CASTSQLGPYEQYF
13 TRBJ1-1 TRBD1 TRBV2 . TGTGCCAGCTTCCGGGACAGGGGAACTGAAGCTTTCTTT CASFRDRGTEAFF
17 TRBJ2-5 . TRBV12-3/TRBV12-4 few TGTGCCAGCAGTTTAACGTTTTGGATGAAGCCACAAGAGACCCAGTACTTC CASSLTFWMKPQETQYF
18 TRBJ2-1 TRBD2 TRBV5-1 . TGCGCCAGCAGCTTGGTAAAGGGCGGGGGGCCGAGGTACAATGAGCAGTTCTTC CASSLVKGGGPRYNEQFF
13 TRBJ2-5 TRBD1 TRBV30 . TGTGCCTGGGCCCGGACAGGGTTGGAGACCCAGTACTTC CAWARTGLETQYF
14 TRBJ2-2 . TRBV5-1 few TGCGCCAGCAGCTTGAATCATAACACCGGGGAGCTGTTTTTT CASSLNHNTGELFF
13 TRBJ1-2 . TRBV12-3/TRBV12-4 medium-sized TGTGCCAGCAGTTTAGTACAGGCCTATGGCTACACCTTC CASSLVQAYGYTF
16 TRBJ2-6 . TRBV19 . TGTGCCAGTAGTTCCAGAAGCATCTCTGGGGCCACCGTCCTGACTTTC CASSSRSISGATVLTF